These 10 T cell receptor beta chains were sequenced from one sample in a study of Ad26.COV2.S vaccination and SARS-CoV-2 variants. Treatment specified: 19 received Ad26.COV2.S at low or high dose, single or two shots; about five received placebo; per-sample allocation not given. On day 63 after the first injection, vaccine and placebo recipients gave samples. The data were produced by immunoSEQ multiplex PCR, yet TCRdb's version contains in-frame clones alone and is incomplete. The repertoire holds about 320,000 clones, with around four fifths as singletons. This specimen consisted of peripheral blood, obtained in a trial of Ad26.COV2.S vaccine versus placebo. The receptor set was obtained from a person aged 18-65 years who received the Ad26.COV2.S COVID-19 vaccine or a placebo.

The chain recombines TRBV4-2 with TRBJ1-4; D unclear. CDR1 is LGHNA, CDR2 YNFKEQ, per germline. The V and J ends lost 0 bases and 5 bases respectively, with 13 bases between them. This CDR3 contains 16 residues. DNA for the CDR3: TGTGCCAGCAGCCAAGAGCCGGGCCGCACAAATGAAAAACTGTTTTTT. Its translation is CASSQEPGRTNEKLFF.

The J gene is TRBJ1-4, the V gene TRBV7-3, with D unclear. Trimming cost V 1 base and J 0 bases, with 12 bases left between them. This CDR3 is 17 amino acids long. CDR1 and CDR2 from the germline V gene are SGHTA and FQGTGA. CDR3 sequence: CASSLNAGSATNEKLFF. CDR3 DNA sequence: TGTGCCAGCAGCTTAAATGCTGGTTCTGCAACTAATGAAAAACTGTTTTTT.

V gene TRBV2 combines with J gene TRBJ2-4; D gene ambiguous. The CDR3 is 15 amino acids. V was clipped by 3 bases and J by 4 bases, with 13 bases between them. Germline V gene sequence: CDR1 SNHLY, CDR2 FYNNEI. The CDR3 DNA reads TGTGCCAGCAGTGAGCAGGACCCCCTTAAAAACATTCAGTACTTC. Protein: CASSEQDPLKNIQYF.

V usage is TRBV6-5 and J usage is TRBJ2-7, with TRBD1 matching over 7 bases. The CDR3 contains 14 residues. V lost 5 bases, J lost 7 bases, and 11 bases stayed unmatched. CDR1 and CDR2 from the germline V gene are MNHEY and SVGAGI. In DNA form, the CDR3 reads TGTGCCAGCAGTAATTTGGACAGGCTAGGAGAGCAGTACTTC. Its protein product is CASSNLDRLGEQYF.

This chain joins TRBV19 and TRBJ1-4; D unresolved. V lost 8 bases and J lost 0, with 13 bases in between. The CDR3 sequence is 15 residues long. Germline-derived CDR1 and CDR2 are LNHDA and SQIVND (reference sequence). The CDR3 spells CASQQNAATNEKLFF. CDR3 in DNA: TGTGCCAGTCAGCAGAACGCTGCAACTAATGAAAAACTGTTTTTT.

The gene calls are TRBV6-6 and TRBJ1-6; D uncertain. The germline CDR1 and CDR2 sequences are MNHNY and SVGAGI (reference sequence). V was shortened by 9 bases and J by 9 bases, with 21 bases between the two germline ends. This CDR3 contains 15 residues. The CDR3 is CASRHGTQRVSPLHF. CDR3 sequence (DNA): TGTGCCAGTCGTCACGGCACTCAGAGGGTTTCACCCCTCCACTTT.

V gene TRBV29-1 combines with J gene TRBJ2-5; 8 bases map to TRBD1. The CDR3 has 11 residues. J gave up 7 bases and V 5 bases, and 3 bases lay outside the gene matches. CDR1 and CDR2 from the germline V gene are SQVTM and ANQGSEA. CDR3 DNA: TGCAGCGTTACGACAGGGGCGACCCAGTACTTC. This gives the protein CSVTTGATQYF.

In this sample, this clone turned up a few times. The chain uses TRBV7-3 and TRBJ1-5; TRBD1 agrees at 7 bases. The ends lost 0 bases at V and 7 bases at J; junction bases unmatched: 3. Germline V gene lookup returns CDR1 SGHTA and CDR2 FQGTGA. This CDR3 comprises 14 residues. Written as DNA, the CDR3 is TGTGCCAGCAGCTTAACAGGGGGCCAACAGCCCCAGCATTTT. The encoded protein is CASSLTGGQQPQHF.

This chain joins TRBV7-9 and TRBJ2-3, with 7 bases lining up with TRBD1. The junction had 3 bases not matched to a gene; V was cut back by 0 bases and J by 3 bases. The germline V gene encodes CDR1 SEHNR and CDR2 FQNEAQ (reference sequence). This CDR3 is 15 amino acids long. The DNA of the CDR3 is TGTGCCAGCAGCTTAGCAGGGGGCTCGACAGATACGCAGTATTTT. Its protein is CASSLAGGSTDTQYF. The full variable domain, rest sourced from reference TRBV7-9 and TRBJ2-3, is DTGVSQNPRHKITKRGQNVTFRCDPISEHNRLYWYRQTLGQGPEFLTYFQNEAQLEKSRLLSDRFSAERPKGSFSTLEIQRTEQGDSAMYLCASSLAGGSTDTQYFGPGTRLTVL.

This clone was seen only a few times. This chain joins TRBV9 and TRBJ2-2; D may be TRBD1 (6 bases). This CDR3 region has 14 residues. Germline V CDR1 and CDR2: SGDLS, YYNGEE. The V and J ends lost 5 bases and 6 bases respectively, with 14 bases between them. This CDR3 is CASSRSGAPGELFF. The CDR3 DNA follows: TGTGCCAGCAGTAGATCAGGGGCGCCCGGGGAGCTGTTTTTT.